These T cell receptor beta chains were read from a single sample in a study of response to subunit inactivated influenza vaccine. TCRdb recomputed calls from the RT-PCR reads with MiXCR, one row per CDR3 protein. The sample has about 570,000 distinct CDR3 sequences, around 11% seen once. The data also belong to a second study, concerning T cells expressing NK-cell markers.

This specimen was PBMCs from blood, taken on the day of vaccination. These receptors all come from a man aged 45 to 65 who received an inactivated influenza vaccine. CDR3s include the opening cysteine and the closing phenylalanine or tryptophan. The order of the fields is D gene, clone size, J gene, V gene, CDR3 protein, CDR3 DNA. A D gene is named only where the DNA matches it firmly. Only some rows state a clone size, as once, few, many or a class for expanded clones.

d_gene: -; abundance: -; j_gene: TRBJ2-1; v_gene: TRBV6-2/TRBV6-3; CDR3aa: CASSYRLNGPSSYNEQFF; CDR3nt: TGTGCCAGCAGTTATCGTTTGAACGGGCCGAGCTCCTACAATGAGCAGTTCTTC
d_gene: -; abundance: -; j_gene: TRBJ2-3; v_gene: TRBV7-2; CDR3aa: CASSRIGPDTQYF; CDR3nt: TGTGCCAGCAGCCGGATAGGTCCAGATACGCAGTATTTT
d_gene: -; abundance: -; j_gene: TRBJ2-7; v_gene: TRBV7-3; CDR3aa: CASSPSNGYEQYF; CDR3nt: TGTGCCAGCAGCCCCAGTAACGGCTACGAGCAGTACTTC
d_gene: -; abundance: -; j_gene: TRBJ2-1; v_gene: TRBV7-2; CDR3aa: CASSFRQAYNEQFF; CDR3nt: TGTGCCAGCAGCTTCAGACAGGCCTACAATGAGCAGTTCTTC
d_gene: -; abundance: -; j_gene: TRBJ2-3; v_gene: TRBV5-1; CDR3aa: CASSLSGLGDTQYF; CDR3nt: TGCGCCAGCAGCTTGTCCGGGCTCGGGGATACGCAGTATTTT
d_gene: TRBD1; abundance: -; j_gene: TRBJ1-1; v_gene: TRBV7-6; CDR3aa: CASSDFGTANTEAFF; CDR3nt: TGTGCCAGCAGCGACTTTGGGACAGCGAACACTGAAGCTTTCTTT
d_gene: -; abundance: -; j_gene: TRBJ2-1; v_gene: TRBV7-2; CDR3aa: CASRRTGSYNEQFF; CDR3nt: TGTGCCAGCAGAAGAACTGGGTCCTACAATGAGCAGTTCTTC
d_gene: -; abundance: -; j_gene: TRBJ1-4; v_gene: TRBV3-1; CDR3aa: CASLDHNEKLFF; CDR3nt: TGTGCCAGCCTGGATCATAATGAAAAACTGTTTTTT
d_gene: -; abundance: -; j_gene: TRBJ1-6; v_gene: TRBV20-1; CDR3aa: CSARDGRQLSALHF; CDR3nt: TGCAGTGCTAGAGACGGCCGCCAATTATCGGCCCTCCACTTT
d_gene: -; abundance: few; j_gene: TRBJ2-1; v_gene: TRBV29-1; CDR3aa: CSGGKVLSYNEQFF; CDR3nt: TGCAGCGGAGGCAAGGTCCTCTCCTACAATGAGCAGTTCTTC
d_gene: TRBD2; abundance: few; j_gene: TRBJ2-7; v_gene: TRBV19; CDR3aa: CASSTLAGGTYEQYF; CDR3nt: TGTGCCAGTAGTACCCTAGCGGGAGGTACCTACGAGCAGTACTTC
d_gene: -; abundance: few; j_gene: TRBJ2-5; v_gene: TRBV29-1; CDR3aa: CSVRQGPVQETQYF; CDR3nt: TGCAGCGTTCGTCAGGGGCCCGTCCAAGAGACCCAGTACTTC
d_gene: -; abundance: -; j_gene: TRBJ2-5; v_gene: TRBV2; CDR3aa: CASSEGPIGGETQYF; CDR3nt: TGTGCCAGCAGTGAGGGACCTATTGGGGGAGAGACCCAGTACTTC
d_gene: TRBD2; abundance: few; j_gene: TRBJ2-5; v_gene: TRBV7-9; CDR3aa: CASGGGGPETQYF; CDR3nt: TGTGCCAGCGGCGGGGGGGGTCCGGAGACCCAGTACTTC
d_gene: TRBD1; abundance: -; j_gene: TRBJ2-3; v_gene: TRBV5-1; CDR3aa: CASSTGTGVRADTQYF; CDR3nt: TGCGCCAGCAGCACCGGGACAGGGGTCCGGGCAGATACGCAGTATTTT
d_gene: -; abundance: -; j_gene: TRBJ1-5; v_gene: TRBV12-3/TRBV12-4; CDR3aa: CASTRELWGQPQHF; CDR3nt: TGTGCCAGCACCCGAGAGCTTTGGGGTCAGCCCCAGCATTTT
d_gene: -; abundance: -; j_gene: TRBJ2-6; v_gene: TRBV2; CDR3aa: CASSAGAGANVLTF; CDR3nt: TGTGCCAGCAGTGCAGGGGCTGGGGCCAACGTCCTGACTTTC
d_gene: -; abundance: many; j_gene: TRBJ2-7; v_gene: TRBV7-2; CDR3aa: CAIKQQGFNEQYF; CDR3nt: TGTGCCATCAAGCAACAGGGTTTCAACGAGCAGTACTTC
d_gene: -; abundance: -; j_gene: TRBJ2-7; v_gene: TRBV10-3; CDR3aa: CASTQGIQYEQYF; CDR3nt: TGTGCCAGTACTCAGGGGATTCAATACGAGCAGTACTTC
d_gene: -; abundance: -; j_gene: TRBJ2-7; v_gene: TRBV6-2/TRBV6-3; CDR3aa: CASSSYREVGEQYF; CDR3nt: TGTGCCAGCAGTTCTTACAGGGAGGTCGGCGAGCAGTACTTC
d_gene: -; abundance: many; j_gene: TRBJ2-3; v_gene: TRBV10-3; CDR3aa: CAISGLEQGGYTQYF; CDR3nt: TGTGCCATCAGTGGACTAGAGCAAGGCGGGTATACGCAGTATTTT
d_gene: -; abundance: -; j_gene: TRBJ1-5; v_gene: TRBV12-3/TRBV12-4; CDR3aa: CASSVQDTNQPQHF; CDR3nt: TGTGCCAGCAGTGTCCAGGACACTAATCAGCCCCAGCATTTT
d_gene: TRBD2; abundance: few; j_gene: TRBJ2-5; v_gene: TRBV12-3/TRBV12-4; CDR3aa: CASSGTSGTQYF; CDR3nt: TGTGCCAGCAGTGGGACTAGCGGGACCCAGTACTTC
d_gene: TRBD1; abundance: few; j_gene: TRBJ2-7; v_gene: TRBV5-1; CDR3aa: CASSLSAGGREQYF; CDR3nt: TGCGCCAGCAGCTTGTCGGCAGGGGGACGCGAGCAGTACTTC